This T cell receptor beta chain was sequenced during a study of shared clonotypes between healthy human individuals (dated by TCRdb to 2020 to 2022). Regarding the complete study: The cohort included a few men and a couple of women between 18 and 49 years of age. Per donor, three plates each were used for CD4 naive and CD4 memory, two for CD8 naive, and one for CD8 memory. Blood TCR repertoires of about five healthy adults were deeply sequenced to estimate repertoire size and the extent of clonotype sharing between individuals. Libraries were prepared and TCR repertoires were sequenced by different laboratories using diverse techniques, in order to increase sequencing depth and limit assay-specific biases. Leukapheresis yielded between about 0.9 and 9.5 billion PBMCs per donor. What the work shows at the level of the full study, not this receptor alone: Pairwise subsampling led to the expectation that sequencing depth would affect the degree of clonotype sharing among donors. Sampling was limited to blood, and TCR repertoires in tissue likely differ from TCR repertoires in blood. Compared with non-shared clonotypes, the clonotypes found in all four sorted-subset donors had higher generation probabilities. Approximately 4.8% of naive CD4, 3.5% of naive CD8, approximately 2% of memory CD4, and about 0.4% of memory CD8 clonotypes were shared across several donors. Larger estimated clonotype richness was generally found for naive subsets than for memory subsets. Even with the large sequencing depth, rarefaction of the sorted-subset datasets indicated that sequencing was incomplete. The small number of donors limited the genetic and exposure-history diversity represented.

Regarding this clone: It has no known antigen specificity. There are no base qualities to consult, and no much larger clone falls within one base.

CD8 naive samples were CD45RO-negative cells positively selected for CCR7, giving a CD45RA+CCR7+ population that excluded TemRA cells. The donors were healthy, HIV-negative adults who had no recently reported acute infections or vaccinations. Every donor was a Caucasian adult living in Nashville, Tennessee, USA. After blood collection by leukapheresis, PBMCs were isolated using Ficoll-Histopaque density gradient centrifugation and then cryopreserved in the vapor phase of liquid nitrogen. Purity and quantity of every magnetically sorted T cell population were checked by analytical flow cytometry. Each sorted fraction had its genomic DNA isolated and then quantified by UV absorbance on a Nanodrop 2000c. The CDR3 sequence holds 15 residues, the cysteine and phenylalanine included. Only the CDR3 part of the read is kept: 45 bases, read in frame from the first base. V is shortened by 3 bases, J by 4 bases, and the region joining them spans 15 bases. CDR1 and CDR2, looked up from the germline V gene, are MDHEN and SYDVKM.

Using the deep immunoSEQ assay, TCR CDR3 regions were amplified from genomic DNA by multiplex PCR. Extracted genomic DNA from each cell subset was distributed evenly across all wells of several immunoSEQ 96-well plates, and each plate was treated as a replicate. For sorted subsets, each replicate PCR was loaded with 200 to 250 ng genomic DNA, equivalent to some 27,000 T cell genomes. Purified libraries were quantified with a Qubit 3.0 fluorometer, sized on a Bioanalyzer 2100, and re-quantified with the KAPA Library Quantification kit. Every immunoSEQ 96-well plate was sequenced on a separate single-read 150-cycle Illumina NextSeq 550 flow cell. Per the source publication's procedure: Because only junctional sequences without quality scores were contained in the immunoSEQ output, filtering matching that applied to full-length reads could not be performed. To assign V/J genes and CDR3, sequences were annotated against IMGT germline references using PyIR, a Python wrapper for IgBLAST v1.9. Reads with weak V/J assignments (E-value above 1e-6), missing CDR3, stop codons, out-of-frame junctions, or ambiguous translated residues were removed. V3J clonotypes were defined as sequences sharing the same inferred V gene, J gene, and CDR3 amino acid sequence. To compute the percentage overlap between repertoires, the number of shared unique clonotypes was divided by the size of the smaller repertoire. RTK rarefaction, the Chao1 estimator, and Recon v2.1 estimates of unobserved clonotypes were used to assess repertoire richness. For all TCRbeta clonotypes obtained by the gDNA method from several donors, generation probabilities were computed with OLGA. Here the immuneACCESS table is served through TCRdb, limited to in-frame sequences with V and J called. Missing clones are a known gap in these copies; in checked studies unresolved V genes cover under half, and the rest lacks a known reason. D and trimming come from the DNA, and the V and J calls and clone size come from that table. Here the sample has 2 million to 2.5 million clones; about 95% occur a single time. Approximately 1.2% of the sample rests with the top ten.

The source of this sequence is a man younger than 35 in good health. Sequencing used naive CD8+ T cells sorted from blood. In light of the paper, this sample's cell subset or site label describes: CD45RA+CCR7+. The chain is encoded by TRBV28 joined to TRBJ2-5; the D gene is possibly TRBD2, with 7 bases matching. The DNA reads TGTGCCAGCAGTTTCTCCCCGGGGGGCTTAGAGACCCAGTACTTC. This gives the protein CASSFSPGGLETQYF.